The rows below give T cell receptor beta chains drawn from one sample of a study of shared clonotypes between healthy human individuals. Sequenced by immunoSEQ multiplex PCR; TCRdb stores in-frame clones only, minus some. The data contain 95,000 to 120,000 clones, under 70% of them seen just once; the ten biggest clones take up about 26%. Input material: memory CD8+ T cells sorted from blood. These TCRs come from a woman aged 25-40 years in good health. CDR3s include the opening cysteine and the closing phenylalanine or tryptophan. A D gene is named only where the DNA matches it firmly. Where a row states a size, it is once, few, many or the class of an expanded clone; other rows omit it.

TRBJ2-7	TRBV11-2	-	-	TGTGCCAGCAGCTTAAACGGGGAGTGGGGGAGCCACCACGAGCAGTACTTC	CASSLNGEWGSHHEQYF
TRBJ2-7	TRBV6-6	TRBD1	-	TGTGCCAGCAGCTCTTACAGGGGGCAATTTGGGGAGCAGTACTTC	CASSSYRGQFGEQYF
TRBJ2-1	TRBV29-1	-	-	TGCAGCGTTCCCCTGGAGCCGGCCAGATACAATGAGCAGTTCTTC	CSVPLEPARYNEQFF
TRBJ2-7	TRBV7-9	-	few	TGTGCCAGCAGCCGAACCGAAGCCTACGAGCAGTACTTC	CASSRTEAYEQYF
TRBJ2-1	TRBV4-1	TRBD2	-	TGCGCCAGCAGCCAAAACCAGGGACTAGCGGGAGGAAATGAGCAGTTCTTC	CASSQNQGLAGGNEQFF
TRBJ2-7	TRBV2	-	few	TGTGCCAGCAGGGCAGGGACATACGAGCAGTACTTC	CASRAGTYEQYF
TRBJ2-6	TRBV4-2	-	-	TGTGCCAGCAGCCAAGATGGGTCCTCTGGGGCCAACGTCCTGACTTTC	CASSQDGSSGANVLTF
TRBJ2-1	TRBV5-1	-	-	TGCGCCAGCAGCTCGGACAGCTTAGCGTACAATGAGCAGTTCTTC	CASSSDSLAYNEQFF
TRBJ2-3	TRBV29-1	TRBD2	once	TGCAGCCTAGCGGAGATTATCACAGATACGCAGTATTTT	CSLAEIITDTQYF
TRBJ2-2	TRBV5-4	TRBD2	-	TGTGCCAGCAGCCCAACTCTAGCGCGGGAGGGCTCCACCGGGGAGCTGTTTTTT	CASSPTLAREGSTGELFF
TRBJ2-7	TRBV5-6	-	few	TGTGCCAGCAGCTTGTCAGCGGACCCGTACGAGCAGTACTTC	CASSLSADPYEQYF
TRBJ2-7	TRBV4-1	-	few	TGCGCCAGCAGCCAAGGTTCACAGGCTGAAGAGCAGTACTTC	CASSQGSQAEEQYF
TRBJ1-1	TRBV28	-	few	-	CASSFLAGPMNTEAFF
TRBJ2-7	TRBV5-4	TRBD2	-	TGTGCCAGCAGCCTTAGCGGGAGGGCCTACGAGCAGTACTTC	CASSLSGRAYEQYF
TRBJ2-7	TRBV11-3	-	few	TGTGCCAGCAGCTATTTGTTATCTGTCGAGCAGTACTTC	CASSYLLSVEQYF
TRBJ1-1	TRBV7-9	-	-	TGTGCCAGCAGCCCTACAGGGTCTGAAGCTTTCTTT	CASSPTGSEAFF
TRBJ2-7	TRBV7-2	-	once	TGTGCCAGCAGCTTAGGATATGACAGGAGACCTACGTTCCGGTACTTC	CASSLGYDRRPTFRYF
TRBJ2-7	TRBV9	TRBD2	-	TGTGCCAGCAGCGTAGGAAGCGGGAGTGGCGAGCAGTACTTC	CASSVGSGSGEQYF